These 2 T cell receptor beta chains were sequenced from one sample in a study of type 1 regulatory T cells. TCRdb used MiXCR to reprocess the reads, holding one entry per CDR3 protein. The sample carries 90,000 to 100,000 distinct CDR3 sequences, roughly 30% recorded once. Specimen: CD4+ T cells, either the whole sample or a sorted fraction (not recorded which). The source is a human donor in good health.

J is TRBJ2-7 and V is TRBV5-1; no clear D. V was clipped by 0 bases and J by 9 bases, with 13 bases between them. Per germline, CDR1 SGHRS and CDR2 YFSETQ. The CDR3 covers 13 residues. CDR3 in DNA: TGCGCCAGCAGCTTGGCGGGTGGGTCTGTGCAGTACTTC. Translating it yields CASSLAGGSVQYF.

A few counts support this clonotype. V usage is TRBV2 and J usage is TRBJ2-1; TRBD1 matches 7 bases. V lost 8 bases to trimming and J lost 8 bases; unmatched junction nucleotides: 6. Looked up from germline, CDR1 is SNHLY and CDR2 is FYNNEI. The CDR3 runs to 12 residues. CDR3: CASDRDVHEQFF. Here the CDR3 DNA reads TGTGCCAGCGACAGGGACGTTCATGAGCAGTTCTTC.